The T cell receptor (beta chain) under discussion was sequenced for a study of blood T cell repertoires in COVID-19. Authors' methods: Amplification of reference gene primers was used by the study to estimate nucleated cell counts. The data were produced by immunoSEQ multiplex PCR, yet TCRdb's version contains in-frame clones alone and is incomplete. V, J and clone size derive from that table, while D and trimming were established from the DNA sequence. The sample lists around 200,000 clones, under 90% occurring once. The CDR3 runs 13 residues. The V gene lost 6 bases and the J gene lost 12 bases, with 18 bases spanning the gap.

The chain carries TRBV12-3 or TRBV12-4 and TRBJ2-1; tentative D call: TRBD1 (7 bases). The sample taken for sequencing was peripheral blood. The receptor's source is a man aged 35-49 years with acute or convalescent COVID-19. The CDR3 reads CASSGSSGGRQFF. The DNA for the CDR3 is TGTGCCAGCAGCGGGAGCTCAGGGGGGAGGCAGTTCTTC.